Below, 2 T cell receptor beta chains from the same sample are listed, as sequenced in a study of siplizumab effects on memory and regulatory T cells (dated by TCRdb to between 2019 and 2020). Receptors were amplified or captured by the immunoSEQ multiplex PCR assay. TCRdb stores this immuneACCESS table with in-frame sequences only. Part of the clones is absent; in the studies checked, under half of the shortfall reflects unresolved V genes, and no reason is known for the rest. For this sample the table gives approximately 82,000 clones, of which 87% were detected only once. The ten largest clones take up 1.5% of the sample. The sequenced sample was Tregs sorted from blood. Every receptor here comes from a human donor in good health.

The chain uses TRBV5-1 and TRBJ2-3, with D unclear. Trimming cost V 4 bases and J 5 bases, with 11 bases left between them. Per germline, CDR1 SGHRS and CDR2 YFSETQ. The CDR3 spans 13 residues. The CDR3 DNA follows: TGCGCCAGCAGCGCCTCAGAGGTAGATACGCAGTATTTT. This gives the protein CASSASEVDTQYF.

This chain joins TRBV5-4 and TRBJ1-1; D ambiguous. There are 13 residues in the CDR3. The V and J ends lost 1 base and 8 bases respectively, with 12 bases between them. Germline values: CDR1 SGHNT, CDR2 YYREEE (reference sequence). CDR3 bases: TGTGCCAGCAGCTTGTCGGGTGGTTCCGAAGCTTTCTTT. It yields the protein CASSLSGGSEAFF.